This T cell receptor beta chain was profiled in a study of blood T cell repertoires in COVID-19. About the study: The study drew acute and convalescent COVID-19 samples from the United States, Italy and Spain. The cDNA or gDNA used as material had been derived from T cells, B-cell-depleted T cells, or PBMCs.

Using immunoSEQ multiplex PCR, the repertoire was profiled, and TCRdb retains in-frame clones only, with some absent. The sample lists 15,000 or so clones, roughly 80% seen once, with more than 15% in the top ten. V lost 3 bases and J 7 bases, leaving 9 bases between the germline ends. The CDR3 has 12 residues. This clone has a single count. V and J are TRBV12-3 or TRBV12-4 and TRBJ1-1, with D uncertain. This TCR came from a man between 35 and 55 years old with active or convalescent COVID-19. The sequencing input was peripheral blood. CDR3 protein: CASSFSRGEAFF. For the CDR3, the DNA is TGTGCCAGCAGTTTTTCCAGAGGTGAAGCTTTCTTT.